This T cell receptor (beta chain) came from a study of regulatory T cells in long-lasting Graves disease. The wider study: The study enrolled newly diagnosed Graves' patients on antithyroid drugs under 3 months.

Findings and caveats of the study: What was studied was peripheral blood only, and not thyroid tissue. The study found TRBV28, TRBJ1-2 and TRBJ2-5 favored in persistent disease.

Both iRepertoire HTBI primers and Arm-PCR of CDR3 regions were used to build the TCR beta libraries. TCRdb called the multiplex PCR reads again in MiXCR, with one record for every CDR3 protein. The sample yields hundreds of thousands of distinct CDR3 sequences, around an eighth seen once. V shed 5 bases, J shed 6 bases, and the junction held 5 bases outside the gene matches. The CDR3 extends over 13 amino acids. Looked up from germline, CDR1 is MNHEY and CDR2 is SMNVEV (reference sequence). About this clonotype itself: Its antigen is unknown. A much larger clone is a single base away; this may be a read error.

Time point meaning: newly diagnosed GD, antithyroid drugs for less than 3 months. RNA extracted from PBMCs served as the sequencing template. The same sample was also studied in work on T cells in Graves' hyperthyroidism and ophthalmopathy. Per that study: Blood also contained most expanded thyroid clonotypes above 0.001.

Specimen: peripheral blood mononuclear cells (PBMCs), collected at new diagnosis, from a patient treated with antithyroid drugs. J is TRBJ1-1 and V is TRBV27; TRBD1 matches at 8 bases. The source is a man aged 25-45 years with Graves disease. The CDR3 is CASSQQGVAEAFF. The CDR3, as DNA: TGTGCCAGCAGTCAACAGGGGGTGGCTGAAGCTTTCTTT.